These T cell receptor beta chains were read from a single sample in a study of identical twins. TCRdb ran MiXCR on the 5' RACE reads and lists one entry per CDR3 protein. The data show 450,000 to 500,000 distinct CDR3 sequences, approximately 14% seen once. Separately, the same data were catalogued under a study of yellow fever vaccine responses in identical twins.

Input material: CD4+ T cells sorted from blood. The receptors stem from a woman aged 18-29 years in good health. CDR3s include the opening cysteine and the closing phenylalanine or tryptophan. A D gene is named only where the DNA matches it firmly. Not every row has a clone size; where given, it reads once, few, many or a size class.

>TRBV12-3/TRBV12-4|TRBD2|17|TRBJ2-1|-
CASSLRLAESSYNEQFF
TGTGCCAGCAGTCTCAGACTAGCGGAGTCATCCTACAATGAGCAGTTCTTC
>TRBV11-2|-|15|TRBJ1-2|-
CASSLEGQGRSGYTF
TGTGCCAGCAGCTTAGAGGGGCAGGGGCGGAGTGGCTACACCTTC
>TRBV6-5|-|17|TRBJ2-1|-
CASSLGLGGGPGDQQFF
TGTGCCAGCAGTTTGGGGCTGGGAGGAGGGCCGGGGGATCAGCAGTTCTTC
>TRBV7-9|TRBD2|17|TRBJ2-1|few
CASSRATSDFGYNEQFF
TGTGCCAGCAGCAGAGCTACTAGCGATTTTGGGTACAATGAGCAGTTCTTC
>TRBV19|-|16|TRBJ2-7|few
CASTATGRTPSYEQYF
TGTGCCAGTACCGCAACGGGGCGGACCCCCTCCTACGAGCAGTACTTC
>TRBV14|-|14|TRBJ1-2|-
CASSQDLGGYGYTF
TGTGCCAGCAGCCAAGATCTCGGGGGTTATGGCTACACCTTC
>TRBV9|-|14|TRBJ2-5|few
CASSVGTQQETQYF
TGTGCCAGCAGCGTTGGAACCCAACAAGAGACCCAGTACTTC
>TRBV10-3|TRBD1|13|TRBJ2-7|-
CAIRGTGVDEQYF
TGTGCCATCAGAGGGACAGGGGTCGACGAGCAGTACTTC
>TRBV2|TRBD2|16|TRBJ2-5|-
CASIQRQREAGETQYF
TGTGCCAGCATTCAGCGGCAGCGGGAGGCTGGAGAGACCCAGTACTTC
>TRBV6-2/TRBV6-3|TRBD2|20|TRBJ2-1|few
CASSYSGAFSLAGGHNEQFF
TGTGCCAGCAGTTACTCGGGGGCCTTTTCTCTAGCGGGGGGCCACAATGAGCAGTTCTTC
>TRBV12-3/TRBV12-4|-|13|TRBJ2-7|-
CASRAGQRYEQYF
TGTGCCAGCAGGGCGGGACAGAGGTACGAGCAGTACTTC
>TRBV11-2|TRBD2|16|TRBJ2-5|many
CASSLGSSGVQETQYF
TGTGCCAGCAGCTTAGGTTCTAGCGGGGTCCAAGAGACCCAGTACTTC
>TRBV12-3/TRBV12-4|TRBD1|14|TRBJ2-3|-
CASTLDRGADTQYF
TGTGCCAGCACCCTCGACAGGGGAGCAGATACGCAGTATTTT
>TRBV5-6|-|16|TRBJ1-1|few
CASSAWNAPRNTEAFF
TGTGCCAGCAGCGCCTGGAACGCCCCCCGGAACACTGAAGCTTTCTTT
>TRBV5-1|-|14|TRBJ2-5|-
CASSGAGDQETQYF
TGCGCCAGCAGCGGGGCCGGGGACCAAGAGACCCAGTACTTC
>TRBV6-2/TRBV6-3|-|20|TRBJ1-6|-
CASSYLREGLLSSYNSPLHF
TGTGCCAGCAGTTACTTAAGAGAGGGTCTATTGAGCTCCTATAATTCACCCCTCCACTTT
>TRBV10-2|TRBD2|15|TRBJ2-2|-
CASTGLAGRTGELFF
TGCGCGTCAACCGGGCTAGCGGGACGCACCGGGGAGCTGTTTTTT
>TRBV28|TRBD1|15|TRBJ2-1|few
CASSFFRGLYNEQFF
TGTGCCAGCAGTTTCTTTAGGGGGCTATACAATGAGCAGTTCTTC
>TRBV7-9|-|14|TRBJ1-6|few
CASSSDTLNSPLHF
TGTGCCAGCAGTTCGGACACGTTGAATTCACCCCTCCACTTT
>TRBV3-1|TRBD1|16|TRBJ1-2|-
CASSPSAGQGLYGYTF
TGTGCCAGCAGTCCTTCAGCGGGACAGGGGCTATATGGCTACACCTTC
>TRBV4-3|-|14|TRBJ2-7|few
CASSQEGGSYEQYF
TGCGCCAGCAGCCAAGAAGGCGGCTCCTACGAGCAGTACTTC
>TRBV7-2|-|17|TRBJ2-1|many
CASSLGASRDSYNEQFF
TGTGCCAGCAGCTTAGGGGCGTCGCGGGACTCCTACAATGAGCAGTTCTTC
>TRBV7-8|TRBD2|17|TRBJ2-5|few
CASSFGTLGGIQETQYF
TGTGCCAGCAGCTTTGGCACCCTGGGGGGGATACAAGAGACCCAGTACTTC
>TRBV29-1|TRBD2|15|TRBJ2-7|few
CSVVGLREMPHEQYF
TGCAGCGTTGTCGGTCTGCGGGAGATGCCGCACGAGCAGTACTTC
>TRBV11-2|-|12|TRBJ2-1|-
CASSLVSTYPFF
TGTGCCAGCAGCTTAGTCTCCACGTATCCGTTCTTC
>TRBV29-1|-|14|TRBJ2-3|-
CSVYDRISTDTQYF
TGCAGCGTATACGACAGGATTAGCACAGATACGCAGTATTTT
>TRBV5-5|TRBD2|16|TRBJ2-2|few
CASSPIAGSGSGELFF
TGTGCCAGCAGCCCTATAGCGGGATCGGGATCCGGGGAGCTGTTTTTT
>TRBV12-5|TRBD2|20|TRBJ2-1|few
CASGFFPGLAGGGTYNEQFF
TGTGCTAGTGGTTTTTTCCCTGGTCTAGCGGGAGGTGGGACATACAATGAGCAGTTCTTC
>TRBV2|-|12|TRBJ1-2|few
CASKGGDWGYTF
TGTGCCAGCAAAGGCGGGGACTGGGGCTACACCTTC
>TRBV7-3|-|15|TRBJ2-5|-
CASSPSGERLETQYF
TGTGCCAGCAGCCCCTCGGGGGAGCGGCTAGAGACCCAGTACTTC
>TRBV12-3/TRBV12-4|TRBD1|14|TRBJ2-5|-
CASSSTGAFKTQYF
TGTGCCAGCAGTTCGACAGGGGCCTTCAAGACCCAGTACTTC
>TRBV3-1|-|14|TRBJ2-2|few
CASSQSTRAGELFF
TGTGCCAGCAGCCAATCTACTAGGGCCGGGGAGCTGTTTTTT
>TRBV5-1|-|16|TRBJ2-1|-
CASSLRPASSYNEQFF
TGCGCCAGCAGCTTGCGGCCCGCCAGCTCCTACAATGAGCAGTTCTTC
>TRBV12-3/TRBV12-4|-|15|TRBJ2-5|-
CASSFRPRLEETQYF
TGTGCCAGCAGTTTCCGACCTCGCCTCGAAGAGACCCAGTACTTC
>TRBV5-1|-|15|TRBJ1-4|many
CASRPTGATNEKLFF
TGCGCCAGCAGACCTACAGGCGCAACTAATGAAAAACTGTTTTTT
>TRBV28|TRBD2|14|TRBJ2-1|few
CATISGSRNIEQFF
TGTGCCACCATTAGCGGGAGTAGAAACATTGAGCAGTTCTTC
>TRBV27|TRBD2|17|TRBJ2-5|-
CASTLGTSGVPKETQYF
TGTGCCAGCACCCTAGGGACTAGCGGGGTCCCGAAGGAGACCCAGTACTTC
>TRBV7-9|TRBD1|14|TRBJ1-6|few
CASSRTGEDSPLHF
TGTGCCAGCAGCCGGACAGGGGAGGATTCACCCCTCCACTTT
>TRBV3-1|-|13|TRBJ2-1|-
CASSQGGAGEQFF
TGTGCCAGCAGCCAAGGGGGTGCGGGCGAGCAGTTCTTC
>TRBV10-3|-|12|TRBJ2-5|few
CAISVQGETQYF
TGTGCCATCAGTGTGCAGGGGGAGACCCAGTACTTC
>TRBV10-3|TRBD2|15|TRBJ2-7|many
CAISDSTSGSYEQYF
TGTGCCATCAGTGACTCGACTAGCGGGAGCTACGAGCAGTACTTC
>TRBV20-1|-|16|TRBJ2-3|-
CSARPRGREGTDTQYF
TGCAGTGCTAGACCGCGGGGGCGAGAGGGAACAGATACGCAGTATTTT